This T cell receptor beta chain was captured in a study of human T cells and chemical hapten exposure (dated by TCRdb to the early 2020s). In terms of the full investigation: For sensitization, 2% DPC in acetone was applied to an approximately 2 cm by approximately 2 cm area of upper inner arm skin. Patients additionally received weekly therapeutic DPC doses to the scalp throughout the roughly 25-week study period. Patch tests used Finn chambers with 0.01% DPC on the upper back, scored after 6 days by International Contact Dermatitis Research Group standards. The patient cohort, mostly female, included alopecia areata with under or over 50% scalp involvement, alopecia totalis and alopecia universalis. Libraries were pooled for sequencing, and per-sample TCR yields varied mainly because of small differences in library volumes within the pool. In alopecia patients, the study followed how the peripheral blood TCR repertoire changed in vivo over primary and secondary sensitization to diphenylcyclopropenone (DPC), a hapten. Blood samples were taken from patients before sensitization (week 0) and then at 2, 6 and about 24 weeks after DPC sensitization. Around 29 alopecia patients provided blood for TCR sequencing at one to four time points (pre-sensitization, 2, 6 and 24 weeks).

The library was produced with RACE. Instrument on record: NextSeq 500. During library preparation, unique molecular identifiers were attached to individual cDNA molecules so that TCRs could be counted in a quantitative, reproducible way. Both TCR alpha and TCR beta chains were sequenced from each blood RNA sample. The study's processing was this. A median of approximately 100,000 TCRs per sample was observed, with a range of about 20,000 to 750,000. The Decombinator software suite was used to annotate V, J and CDR3 in the TCR reads. Every sample was subsampled to the same number of TCRs (28,000) for the PS versus PT1 abundance plots. Expanded TCRs were defined as absent before sensitization and observed at least eight times at the 2-week time point. TCRdb handled the public reads itself, with Q25 trimming in fastp and clone calling in MiXCR, and kept productive beta chains. Rows with one shared CDR3 protein collapse into an entry with the most common genes and DNA. TCRdb assigned the V and J calls; the authors' analysis was not used. The sample has 210,000 or so distinct CDR3 sequences on record, about 25% of them singletons. The leading ten clones occupy roughly 2.5% of the sample.

The investigation overall reported the following: The number of TCRs above 1 in 1000 frequency did not change with DPC sensitization; there was no evidence of global repertoire structure alterations. Compared with pre-sensitization or healthy control sets, expanded TCRs formed significantly more large CDR3 similarity clusters, which is consistent with antigen-driven responses. Repeated subsampling changed both the strength of the expansion versus patch-test correlation and the threshold at which that correlation became significant. Because every patient had alopecia, a presumed autoimmune disease, the patients' immune response might differ from that of healthy individuals. Patch test score was positively correlated with the number of PT1 expanded TCRs, with significance at thresholds 8, 16 and 32 but not at 4.

The sample's time point label, decoded: patch test 3, about 24 weeks after DPC sensitization. This sample's treatment or condition label indicates: therapeutic diphenylcyclopropenone sensitization with weekly scalp DPC. Blood at each patch-test visit was drawn before the patch test was applied. Patients were eligible if aged 18 to 70, diagnosed with alopecia and judged suitable for DPC therapy, and pregnant patients were excluded. Total RNA was extracted from unfractionated whole blood collected in Tempus Blood RNA tubes. According to the germline V gene, CDR1 reads LGHNA and CDR2 reads YSLEER. Deletion took 0 bases off V and 1 base off J, with a span of 9 bases between the germline ends. From the cysteine through the phenylalanine, the CDR3 covers 15 amino acids. The entry retains the CDR3 DNA only, 45 bases that are in frame from base 1. To note about this clonotype: Its target antigen remains unknown. No much larger clonotype is one base removed from it; base qualities were not supplied.

The V and J genes are TRBV4-3 and TRBJ1-1; too little of a D gene remains to name it. Sequencing was performed on whole blood, taken in connection with sensitization to the hapten diphenylcyclopropenone (DPC). This TCR derives from a woman between 40 and 50 years old with alopecia areata. Some clones in this sample may be carry-over from other donors' samples. The nucleotide sequence reads as follows: TGCGCCAGCAGCCAAGATACGGGATGGAACACTGAAGCTTTCTTT. Protein translation: CASSQDTGWNTEAFF.